Each of the 28 T cell receptor beta chains below was sequenced from the same sample in a study of OX40 agonist ivuxolimab in advanced cancers. Generated by immunoSEQ multiplex PCR, the TCRdb table keeps only in-frame clones and is missing some. The sample has 150,000 to 170,000 clones; 90% to 95% are singletons. The sequences come from CD4+ or CD8+ T cells sorted from blood, collected in a trial of the OX40 agonist ivuxolimab. The origin of the receptors is an adult with an advanced solid tumor such as melanoma, head and neck, liver or kidney cancer.

The rearrangement links TRBV5-4 to TRBJ1-1; D is uncertain. The CDR3 totals 12 residues. Deletions cut 7 bases from V and 0 bases from J, with 7 bases between. Germline V gene sequence: CDR1 SGHNT, CDR2 YYREEE (reference sequence). The CDR3 sequence: CASGRVNTEAFF. The CDR3 nucleotides read TGTGCCAGCGGACGGGTGAACACTGAAGCTTTCTTT.

This rearrangement joins TRBV6-5 to TRBJ2-6; no firm D call. Germline assignment: CDR1 MNHEY and CDR2 SVGAGI. This CDR3 region has 14 residues. Trimming removed 6 bases at V and 2 bases at J, with 8 bases between. CDR3 region: CASSFLAGANVLTF. CDR3 DNA: TGTGCCAGCAGCTTCCTCGCTGGGGCCAACGTCCTGACTTTC.

The J gene is TRBJ2-2, the V gene TRBV5-1; D unresolved. This CDR3 has 16 residues. Per germline, CDR1 SGHRS and CDR2 YFSETQ. The V end lost 0 bases, the J end lost 0 bases, and 9 bases lay between the germline ends. The CDR3 DNA reads TGCGCCAGCAGCTTGGTGGTTGCCTCGAACACCGGGGAGCTGTTTTTT. It specifies CASSLVVASNTGELFF.

The chain combines TRBV6-1 with TRBJ1-4; the D is unclear. Trimming took 6 bases from V and 4 from J, leaving 6 bases between them. CDR1 and CDR2 from the germline V gene are MNHNS and SASEGT. The CDR3 runs 12 residues. CDR3 sequence: CASSLVNEKLFF. The DNA of the CDR3 is TGTGCCAGCAGCCTAGTTAATGAAAAACTGTTTTTT.

The chain employs TRBV7-2 and TRBJ2-7, with D perhaps being TRBD1 or TRBD2 (5 bases each). Per the germline V gene, CDR1 is SGHTA and CDR2 is FQGNSA. V was shortened by 4 bases and J by 7 bases, with 14 bases between the two germline ends. The CDR3 totals 13 residues. The CDR3 nucleotides are TGTGCCAGCAGCTCTAGTCGGGGCGGGGAGCAGTACTTC. Its protein is CASSSSRGGEQYF.

The CDR3 coding sequence is TGTGCCAGCAGTTACCCTCATGGGGGGCTAGGGGGCTACACCTTC. Residues: CASSYPHGGLGGYTF. The chain joins TRBV6-5 to TRBJ1-2, with D perhaps matching TRBD1 (6 bases). Germline CDR1 and CDR2: MNHEY and SVGAGI. Between the trimmed V and J ends, which lost 2 bases and 8 bases, there was a span of 18 bases. The CDR3 covers 15 residues.

The chain employs TRBV6-1 and TRBJ2-7, with 12 bases aligning to TRBD2. Germline CDR1 and CDR2: MNHNS and SASEGT. The ends lost 6 bases at V and 6 bases at J; junction bases unmatched: 9. The CDR3 contains 15 residues. The CDR3 loop reads CASSTRLAGDTEQYF. CDR3 sequence (DNA): TGTGCCAGCAGCACACGACTAGCGGGAGACACCGAGCAGTACTTC.

The CDR3 coding sequence is TGTGCCAGCAGTGAACGGGGGGGGTACAATGAGCAGTTCTTC. Translating gives CASSERGGYNEQFF. The gene calls are TRBV2 and TRBJ2-1, with TRBD2 matching 8 bases. After removal of 2 bases from V and 4 bases from J, the junction contained 1 base not matched to a gene. The CDR3 length is 14 residues. Germline-derived CDR1 and CDR2 are SNHLY and FYNNEI. The complete variable domain, with remaining parts taken from reference TRBV2 and TRBJ2-1, reads EPEVTQTPSHQVTQMGQEVILRCVPISNHLYFYWYRQILGQKVEFLVSFYNNEISEKSEIFDDQFSVERPDGSNFTLKIRSTKLEDSAMYFCASSERGGYNEQFFGPGTRLTVL.

The chain has TRBV6-5 and TRBJ2-7, with TRBD2 matching 12 bases. This CDR3 has 14 residues. Germline V lookup: CDR1 MNHEY, CDR2 SVGAGI. Trimming took 6 bases from V and 6 from J; bases not matched to a gene: 6. CDR3 in amino acids: CASRLAGGRLEQYF. The DNA of the CDR3 is TGTGCCAGCAGGCTAGCGGGAGGGCGCCTCGAGCAGTACTTC.

CDR3 amino acids: CSVAGSNQPQHF. In DNA form, the CDR3 reads TGCAGCGTGGCGGGGTCCAATCAGCCCCAGCATTTT. The V gene is TRBV29-1, the J gene TRBJ1-5; no clear D gene. CDR1 is SQVTM and CDR2 is ANQGSEA in the germline V gene. CDR3 length equals 12 residues. Trimming cost V 6 bases and J 3 bases, with 9 bases left between them.

The genes are TRBV29-1 and TRBJ1-4; a possible D gene is TRBD1 (5 bases). Germline CDR1 SQVTM, CDR2 ANQGSEA. The CDR3 is made up of 13 amino acids. The V end lost 5 bases, the J end lost 5 bases, and 12 bases lay between the germline ends. CDR3 DNA sequence: TGCAGCGTTTCGCGGGACGTCAATGAAAAACTGTTTTTT. Translating it yields CSVSRDVNEKLFF.

This rearrangement joins TRBV9 to TRBJ2-1, with D tentatively TRBD1 or TRBD2 (6 bases each). Trimming cost V 2 bases and J 1 base, with 13 bases left between them. CDR1 and CDR2 from the germline V gene are SGDLS and YYNGEE. This CDR3 spans 16 amino acids. DNA of the CDR3: TGTGCCAGCAGCGTGTTAGGGGGGAGGTCCTACAATGAGCAGTTCTTC. This codes for CASSVLGGRSYNEQFF. The full variable domain, in which reference TRBV9 and TRBJ2-1 provide the parts outside the CDR3, is DSGVTQTPKHLITATGQRVTLRCSPRSGDLSVYWYQQSLDQGLQFLIQYYNGEERAKGNILERFSAQQFPDLHSELNLSSLELGDSALYFCASSVLGGRSYNEQFFGPGTRLTVL.

V usage is TRBV6-1 and J usage is TRBJ2-7, with 7 bases aligning to TRBD1. Germline lookup yields CDR1 MNHNS and CDR2 SASEGT. The junction had 10 bases not matched to a gene; V was cut back by 8 bases and J by 0 bases. The CDR3 loop spans 15 amino acids. The CDR3 sequence: CASYGTTGHSYEQYF. CDR3 nucleotide sequence: TGTGCCAGCTATGGGACGACAGGGCACTCCTACGAGCAGTACTTC.

The CDR3 spells CATSRAPKLSQFSYEQYF. The CDR3 region has the DNA TGTGCCACCAGCAGAGCCCCAAAGCTCTCGCAATTCTCCTACGAGCAGTACTTC. The J gene is TRBJ2-7, the V gene TRBV15; D is unclear. Trimming took off 1 base at V and 0 bases at J, with 19 bases between the two ends. The CDR3 runs to 18 residues. Germline CDR1 LNHNV, CDR2 YYDKDF (reference sequence). Variable domain in full (rest from reference TRBV15 and TRBJ2-7): DAMVIQNPRYQVTQFGKPVTLSCSQTLNHNVMYWYQQKSSQAPKLLFHYYDKDFNNEADTPDNFQSRRPNTSFCFLDIRSPGLGDTAMYLCATSRAPKLSQFSYEQYFGPGTRLTVT.

This clone was recorded only once. CDR3 sequence reads: CASSQALPGQGDHTQYF. The CDR3 nucleotides are TGTGCCAGCAGCCAAGCCCTCCCGGGACAGGGGGATCATACGCAGTATTTT. The V and J genes are TRBV4-2 and TRBJ2-3; 11 positions match TRBD1. Unmatched junction bases numbered 10, after V lost 1 base and J lost 7 bases. Per the germline V gene, CDR1 is LGHNA and CDR2 is YNFKEQ. The CDR3 totals 17 residues.

This clone was seen a single time. The chain is built from TRBV6-6 and TRBJ1-2, with D perhaps matching TRBD1 (5 bases). CDR1 is MNHNY, CDR2 SVGAGI, per germline (reference sequence). CDR3 length: 12 amino acids. Trimming took off 2 bases at V and 14 bases at J, with 15 bases between the two ends. CDR3 loop: CASSYAGTAGTF. The DNA of the CDR3 is TGTGCCAGCAGTTACGCAGGGACGGCGGGTACCTTC.

J is TRBJ2-7 and V is TRBV19; 9 bases fit TRBD1. Germline values: CDR1 LNHDA, CDR2 SQIVND (reference sequence). Trimming removed 6 bases from V and 4 bases from J; junction bases left unmatched: 13. The CDR3 covers 16 residues. The CDR3 spells CASRPSGGQGSYEQYF. The DNA for the CDR3 is TGTGCCAGTAGGCCTTCGGGGGGACAGGGATCTTACGAGCAGTACTTC.

Concerning this clone: A read error may produce the germline difference seen at one junction end. DNA of the CDR3: TGTGCTAGCAGCCACCTGGGGGACAGGGGGCGCCGGGAGACCCAGTACTTC. Protein product: CASSHLGDRGRRETQYF. The genes are TRBV7-7 and TRBJ2-5; 12 bases line up with TRBD1. Germline V gene data show CDR1 as SSHAT and CDR2 as FNYEAQ (reference sequence). The CDR3 contains 17 residues.

This chain joins TRBV5-1 and TRBJ2-7; D not resolved. With 0 bases removed from V and 3 bases from J, the gap between germline ends came to 7 bases. CDR1 is SGHRS, CDR2 YFSETQ, per germline. The CDR3 extends over 13 amino acids. The CDR3, as DNA: TGCGCCAGCAGCTTGGGAGGTGACTACGAGCAGTACTTC. It translates to CASSLGGDYEQYF.

This chain uses TRBV28 with TRBJ2-7; 7 bases are shared with TRBD2. With V trimmed by 4 bases and J by 6 bases, 3 bases remained unmatched. The CDR3 extends over 12 amino acids. Germline V lookup: CDR1 MDHEN, CDR2 SYDVKM. CDR3: CASSWGGGEQYF. The CDR3 DNA reads as TGTGCCAGCAGTTGGGGGGGAGGCGAGCAGTACTTC.

This chain connects TRBV29-1 to TRBJ2-7, with D tentatively TRBD1 (6 bases). The CDR3 runs 14 residues. Per the germline V gene, CDR1 is SQVTM and CDR2 is ANQGSEA. Deletions cut 4 bases from V and 6 bases from J, with 19 bases between. The chain's CDR3 is CSVGGTPAWGEQYF. The CDR3 DNA sequence: TGCAGCGTTGGGGGGACACCTGCTTGGGGCGAGCAGTACTTC.

On this clone: The same CDR3 is also encoded by other DNA sequences in this sample. V and J are TRBV18 and TRBJ2-5; D not resolved. The CDR3 length is 11 residues. Per germline, CDR1 KGHSH and CDR2 LQKENI. Trimming took 3 bases from V and 2 from J, leaving 1 base between them. The CDR3 sequence: CASSPQETQYF. The CDR3 DNA sequence: TGTGCCAGCTCACCTCAAGAGACCCAGTACTTC.

The rearrangement links TRBV5-4 to TRBJ1-5; 7 nucleotides line up with TRBD1. V lost 4 bases and J lost 2; bases outside the gene matches: 6. In germline, CDR1 is SGHNT, CDR2 YYREEE (reference sequence). The CDR3 extends over 15 amino acids. CDR3 nucleotide sequence: TGTGCCAGCAGCAAACAGGGGCCGGGCAATCAGCCCCAGCATTTT. Residues: CASSKQGPGNQPQHF.

The chain couples TRBV18 to TRBJ2-7; 8 bases are a match to TRBD2. The germline gives CDR1 KGHSH, CDR2 LQKENI. The V segment lost 4 bases and the J segment 2 bases; nucleotides outside the gene matches: 1. The CDR3 runs 13 residues. The CDR3 here is CASSLAGPYEQYF. The CDR3, as DNA: TGTGCCAGCTCACTAGCGGGGCCCTACGAGCAGTACTTC.

This clone was recorded only once. The chain carries TRBV5-8 and TRBJ1-1, with D unresolved. V gave up 0 bases and J gave up 11 bases, with 8 bases separating them. The germline CDR1 and CDR2 sequences are SGHTS and YDEGEE. This CDR3 is built from 11 residues. In DNA form, the CDR3 reads TGTGCCAGCAGCTTGGCCACGGATGCTTTCTTT. Its protein is CASSLATDAFF. Using reference TRBV5-8 and TRBJ1-1 for the parts outside the CDR3, the full variable domain is EAGVTQSPTHLIKTRGQQATLRCSPISGHTSVYWYQQALGLGLQFLLWYDEGEERNRGNFPPRFSGRQFPNYSSELNVNALELEDSALYLCASSLATDAFFGQGTRLTVV.

The chain joins TRBV27 to TRBJ2-3, with D possibly TRBD2 on 7 matching bases. Trimming left V 4 bases short and J 6 bases short, with 14 bases between. CDR3 length: 14 amino acids. Germline V CDR1 and CDR2: MNHEY, SMNVEV (reference sequence). The DNA for the CDR3 is TGTGCCAGCAGTTGGGGGAGGGGGTTGGATACGCAGTATTTT. This translates into CASSWGRGLDTQYF.

The chain recombines TRBV19 with TRBJ1-1; D possibly corresponds to TRBD1 (6 bases). The CDR3 has 14 residues. Trimming took 11 bases from V and 8 from J, leaving 24 bases between them. CDR1 and CDR2 from the germline V gene are LNHDA and SQIVND (reference sequence). CDR3 sequence reads: CAAWGGQGRAEAFF. DNA for the CDR3: TGTGCCGCCTGGGGGGGACAAGGAAGGGCCGAAGCTTTCTTT.

The V and J genes are TRBV9 and TRBJ2-3, with D possibly being TRBD2 (6 bases). The CDR3 loop spans 16 amino acids. Between the trimmed V and J ends, which lost 0 bases and 2 bases, there was a span of 13 bases. Germline V lookup: CDR1 SGDLS, CDR2 YYNGEE. The CDR3, as DNA: TGTGCCAGCAGCGTAGGTCCGGGGGACTTCACAGATACGCAGTATTTT. Residues: CASSVGPGDFTDTQYF.